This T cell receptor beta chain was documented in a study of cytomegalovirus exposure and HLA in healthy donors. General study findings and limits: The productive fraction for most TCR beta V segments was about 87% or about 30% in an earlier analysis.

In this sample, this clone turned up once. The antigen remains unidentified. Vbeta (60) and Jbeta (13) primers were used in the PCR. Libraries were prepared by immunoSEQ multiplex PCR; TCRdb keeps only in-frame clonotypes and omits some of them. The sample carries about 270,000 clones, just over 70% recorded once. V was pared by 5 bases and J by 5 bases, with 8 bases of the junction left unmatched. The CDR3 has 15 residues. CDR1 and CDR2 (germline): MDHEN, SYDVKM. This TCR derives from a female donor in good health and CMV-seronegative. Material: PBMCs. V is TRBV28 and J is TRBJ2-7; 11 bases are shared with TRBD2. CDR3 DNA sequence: TGTGCCAGCAGTAGTAGCGGGAGGGCCCCGGACGAGCAGTACTTC. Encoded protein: CASSSSGRAPDEQYF.